Presented here are 32 T cell receptor beta chains from one specimen sequenced in a study of tissue T cells after allogeneic stem cell transplantation (dated 2022 in TCRdb). Library generation was performed with the immunoSEQ multiplex PCR assay. TCRdb stores this immuneACCESS table with in-frame sequences only. Part of the clones is absent; in the studies checked, under half of the shortfall reflects unresolved V genes, and no reason is known for the rest. The sample table records fewer than 1,500 clones; around 55% of these occur just once. The top ten hold about an eighth of the sample. The time point label, read with the paper, signifies: mouse harvest day 7 after allogeneic transplant. Each mouse graft, delivered by tail vein injection, combined 10^6 splenic CD5+ T cells with 10^7 T-cell-depleted bone marrow cells. The sequencing sample was made of liver tissue. The receptor set was obtained from a female BALB/c mouse given C57BL/6 T cells with graft-versus-host disease after an allogeneic hematopoietic cell transplant.

This clone was observed a handful of times. Gene names follow the mouse nomenclature. The DNA ends 1 residue before the CDR3 does, and the rest of the CDR3 is filled in from the germline J gene. The chain carries TRBV15 and TRBJ2-7, with D perhaps TRBD2 (6 bases). CDR3 size: 12 residues. Trimming left V 3 bases short and J 7 bases short, with 10 bases between. Germline values: CDR1 SGHND, CDR2 FRSKSL. CDR3 DNA, as far as it was read: TGTGCCAGCAGTTTGGGGGGAGGGGAACAGTAC. Protein product: CASSLGGGEQY. The whole CDR3 sequence is CASSLGGGEQYF.

This clone was detected once. Gene labels here are mouse ones. Read data end 1 residue before the CDR3 end; the end is taken from the germline J gene. The chain couples TRBV31 to TRBJ2-7; 9 bases match TRBD2. Per the germline V gene, CDR1 is GKSSPN and CDR2 is SITVG. The CDR3 is 14 amino acids. V was pared by 0 bases and J by 3 bases, with 3 bases of the junction left unmatched. CDR3 DNA (partial): TGTGCCTGGAGTCTACCTGGGGGGGACTATGAACAGTAC. Its protein product is CAWSLPGGDYEQY. The CDR3, in full, reads CAWSLPGGDYEQYF.

This clone was recorded a few times. Mouse germline and gene names are used. The CDR3 end lies 1 residue beyond the end of the read and is filled in from the germline J gene. The rearrangement joins TRBV20 to TRBJ1-3, with unresolved D. The CDR3 is 14 residues long. Germline CDR1 reads GFQATS; CDR2 reads STVNSAI. Trimming took off 1 base at V and 0 bases at J, with 7 bases between the two ends. The sequenced part of the CDR3 DNA is TGTGGTGCTAGGGTACAGCTTTCTGGAAATACGCTCTAT. This encodes CGARVQLSGNTLY. The full CDR3 sequence reads CGARVQLSGNTLYF.

About this clone: Gene names are the mouse ones. The read comes to an end 1 residue before the CDR3 does, leaving the germline J gene to fill in the end. The chain is built from TRBV23 and TRBJ2-7; the table gives TRBD1 as D, unverified against the DNA. The germline CDR1 and CDR2 sequences are KGHTA and FQNQQP. This CDR3 spans 13 amino acids. The chain's CDR3 is CSSSPDSSYEQYF. The sequenced part of the CDR3 DNA is TGCTCCAGCAGCCCCGACAGCTCCTATGAACAGTAC.

On this clone: Gene names are the mouse ones. Coverage ceases 1 residue before the CDR3 finishes, and the germline J gene fills in the end. V is TRBV13-3 and J is TRBJ2-7; D is uncertain. Germline values: CDR1 NNHDY, CDR2 SYVADS. Trimming shortened V by 3 bases and J by 4 bases, and 5 bases separated the two germline ends. The CDR3 has 11 amino acids. The CDR3 region is CASSGGYEQYF. The CDR3 DNA, read in part, is TGTGCCAGCAGTGGGGGATATGAACAGTAC.

Comments on this clone: Germline and genes here are mouse. The read ends 1 residue early relative to the CDR3; the germline J gene fills the gap. The rearrangement uses TRBV13-1 and TRBJ1-3; D is ambiguous. The germline V gene has CDR1 NSHNY and CDR2 SYGAGN. V lost 0 bases and J lost 0, with 7 bases in between. The CDR3 contains 15 residues. The CDR3 DNA, read in part, is TGTGCCAGCAGTGATGTTGATCATTCTGGAAATACGCTCTAT. Translation: CASSDVDHSGNTLY. The full CDR3 protein is CASSDVDHSGNTLYF.

As concerns this clone: Gene names follow the mouse nomenclature. The read ends 1 residue early relative to the CDR3; the germline J gene fills the gap. The V gene is TRBV15, the J gene TRBJ2-4; 7 bases are shared with TRBD1. The CDR3 has 11 amino acids. With 5 bases clipped from V and 7 bases from J, the junction kept 0 bases outside the gene matches. Germline CDR1 is SGHND and CDR2 is FRSKSL. The sequenced CDR3 bases are TGTGCCAGCAGTACAGGGGACACCTTGTAC. It translates to CASSTGDTLY. In full, the CDR3 reads CASSTGDTLYF.

Worth noting for this clone: Each gene name is a mouse one. The read terminates 1 residue ahead of where the CDR3 ends, so the germline J gene completes it. This chain joins TRBV23 and TRBJ2-2; the table calls TRBD1, which could not be checked here. Germline V gene sequence: CDR1 KGHTA, CDR2 FQNQQP. CDR3 length equals 15 residues. The CDR3 DNA, read in part, is TGCTCCAGCAGGGTTTGGACAGGGGCCACCGGGCAGCTCTAC. Its translation is CSSRVWTGATGQLY. The full CDR3 reads CSSRVWTGATGQLYF.

Comment on this clone: All gene names here are mouse names. The read ends 1 residue before the CDR3 terminus; that terminus is restored from the germline J gene. This chain uses TRBV15 with TRBJ1-1, with 12 positions matching TRBD1. Trimming cost V 6 bases and J 10 bases; bases outside gene matches: 6. Germline V gene sequence: CDR1 SGHND, CDR2 FRSKSL. The CDR3 consists of 13 residues. The sequenced CDR3 bases are TGTGCCAGCAGCCTTGGGACAGGGGGCAGAGTCTTC. Translation gives CASSLGTGGRVF. The CDR3 in its entirety is CASSLGTGGRVFF.

Details on this clone: Mouse names are used for the genes. Read sequence stops 1 residue before the CDR3 end, and the germline J gene provides the missing end. This sequence joins TRBV13-2 and TRBJ2-3; no reliable D call. V lost 0 bases, J lost 1 base, and 6 bases lay in between. This CDR3 spans 14 amino acids. Per the germline V gene, CDR1 is NNHNN and CDR2 is SYGAGS (reference sequence). The DNA read from the CDR3 is TGTGCCAGCGGTGATGCAGTTGGTGCAGAAACGCTGTAT. Translating it yields CASGDAVGAETLY. The CDR3, in full, reads CASGDAVGAETLYF.

In the case of this clone: Gene and germline names: mouse. The read ends 1 residue shy of where the CDR3 ends; the end is completed using the germline J gene. The rearrangement joins TRBV13-1 to TRBJ2-3; 10 bases align to TRBD2. The junction had 1 base not matched to a gene; V was cut back by 0 bases and J by 0 bases. This CDR3 contains 16 residues. Germline V lookup: CDR1 NSHNY, CDR2 SYGAGN. CDR3 sequence reads: CASSDDWGGSAETLYF. CDR3 bases read: TGTGCCAGCAGTGATGACTGGGGGGGTAGTGCAGAAACGCTGTAT.

As concerns this clone: Any gene name here is a mouse gene name. The read is 1 residue too short to cover the CDR3 end, so that end is filled in from the germline J gene. This chain joins TRBV26 and TRBJ2-5; 10 bases map to TRBD2. Germline V gene sequence: CDR1 KGHPV, CDR2 FQNQEV (reference sequence). The junction had 2 bases not matched to a gene; V was cut back by 2 bases and J by 6 bases. There are 14 residues in the CDR3. Partial CDR3 DNA: TGTGCCAGCAGTCTGCTGGGGGGGCTTGACACCCAGTAC. As protein: CASSLLGGLDTQY. The whole CDR3 region reads CASSLLGGLDTQYF. Full variable domain (rest looked up from reference TRBV26 and TRBJ2-5): NSKVIQTPRYLVKGQGQKAKMRCIPEKGHPVVFWYQQNKNNEFKFLINFQNQEVLQQIDMTEKRFSAECPSNSPCSLEIQSSEAGDSALYLCASSLLGGLDTQYFGPGTRLLVL.

This clone is large within its sample. All gene names here are mouse names. Read coverage stops 1 residue before the CDR3 terminus; the germline J gene supplies the remainder. V usage is TRBV19 and J usage is TRBJ1-4; D ambiguous. With 4 bases removed from V and 0 bases from J, the gap between germline ends came to 7 bases. The germline gives CDR1 FNHDT, CDR2 SITEND (reference sequence). This CDR3 comprises 14 residues. Here the CDR3 reads CASSWAFSNERLFF. CDR3 DNA, as far as it was read: TGTGCCAGCAGTTGGGCCTTTTCCAACGAAAGATTATTT.

Comments on this clone: Here the gene names and germline are mouse. The read ends 1 residue before the CDR3 terminus; that terminus is restored from the germline J gene. The rearrangement links TRBV31 to TRBJ1-1; D might be TRBD1 (5 bases). CDR3 length: 11 amino acids. The germline CDR1 and CDR2 sequences are GKSSPN and SITVG. V lost 4 bases and J lost 5, with 8 bases in between. The CDR3 is CAWITGTEVFF. Incomplete CDR3 DNA: TGTGCCTGGATCACAGGAACAGAAGTCTTC.

In regard to this clone: Gene labels here are mouse ones. This chain's CDR3 is CSSSQSAQGYTEVFF. CDR3 bases read: TGCTCCAGCAGTCAATCGGCGCAGGGATACACAGAAGTCTTC. The chain uses TRBV23 and TRBJ1-1; TRBD1, as called in the table, went unchecked against the DNA. The read ends 1 residue before the CDR3 terminus; that terminus is restored from the germline J gene. The CDR3 has 15 residues. Germline assignment: CDR1 KGHTA and CDR2 FQNQQP.

Points on this clone: Genes and germline are mouse. Read sequence stops 1 residue before the CDR3 end, and the germline J gene provides the missing end. The chain combines TRBV2 with TRBJ2-4; D gene ambiguous. Trimming pared 1 base from V and 5 bases from J, leaving 4 bases between. The CDR3 is 12 amino acids. In germline, CDR1 is LGHNA, CDR2 YSYQKL. CDR3 loop: CASSQAGNTLYF. The part of the CDR3 DNA that was read is TGTGCCAGCAGCCAAGCCGGAAACACCTTGTAC.

In its sample, this clone ranks as large. Gene and germline names: mouse. The read is 1 residue too short to cover the CDR3 end, so that end is filled in from the germline J gene. V is TRBV13-3 and J is TRBJ2-7, with a weak D call TRBD1 (6 bases). Trimming pared 5 bases from V and 4 bases from J, leaving 7 bases between. This CDR3 has 11 amino acids. In germline, CDR1 is NNHDY, CDR2 SYVADS. The CDR3 bases that were read are TGTGCCAGCAGGGACAGTTATGAACAGTAC. Its protein is CASRDSYEQY. The CDR3, in full, reads CASRDSYEQYF.

Concerning this clone itself: Gene and germline names: mouse. The read ends 1 residue before the CDR3 terminus; that terminus is restored from the germline J gene. The V call is TRBV31, the J call TRBJ2-1, with 10 bases aligning to TRBD2. The CDR3 is made up of 15 amino acids. V shed 0 bases and J 7 bases; nucleotides not matched to a gene: 6. CDR1 is GKSSPN and CDR2 is SITVG in the germline V gene. CDR3 sequence: CAWSLVWGGRAEQFF. CDR3 bases read: TGTGCCTGGAGTCTAGTCTGGGGGGGCCGAGCTGAGCAGTTC. Full variable domain (rest looked up from reference TRBV31 and TRBJ2-1): AQTIHQWPVAEIKAVGSPLSLGCTIKGKSSPNLYWYWQATGGTLQQLFYSITVGQVESVVQLNLSASRPKDDQFILSTEKLLLSHSGFYLCAWSLVWGGRAEQFFGPGTRLTVL.

The sample holds a few counts of this clone. Gene labels here are mouse ones. The read ends 1 residue before the CDR3 terminus; that terminus is restored from the germline J gene. This sequence joins TRBV26 and TRBJ2-7; unclear D gene. This CDR3 has 11 amino acids. V was shortened by 3 bases and J by 4 bases, with 4 bases between the two germline ends. Germline lookup yields CDR1 KGHPV and CDR2 FQNQEV (reference sequence). The part of the CDR3 DNA that was read is TGTGCCAGCAGTCTTCAGTATGAACAGTAC. As protein: CASSLQYEQY. The CDR3 as a whole reads CASSLQYEQYF. The entire variable domain, with the rest obtained from reference TRBV26 and TRBJ2-7, is as follows: NSKVIQTPRYLVKGQGQKAKMRCIPEKGHPVVFWYQQNKNNEFKFLINFQNQEVLQQIDMTEKRFSAECPSNSPCSLEIQSSEAGDSALYLCASSLQYEQYFGPGTRLTVL.

Worth noting for this clone: The gene names here belong to mouse. The read ends 1 residue before the CDR3 terminus; that terminus is restored from the germline J gene. This chain joins TRBV3 and TRBJ1-2, with 7 bases lining up with TRBD1. Germline V gives CDR1 SNHLY, CDR2 FYNGKV (reference sequence). This CDR3 contains 15 residues. The V gene end was trimmed by 4 bases and the J gene end by 1 base; junction bases not matched to a gene: 6. The CDR3 sequence is CASSSRDSKNSDYTF. The CDR3 bases that were read are TGTGCCAGCAGCTCCCGGGACAGCAAAAACTCCGACTACACC. The whole variable domain, remainder taken from reference TRBV3 and TRBJ1-2, is GPKVLQIPSHQIIDMGQMVTLNCDPVSNHLYFYWYKQILGQQMEFLVNFYNGKVMEKSKLFKDQFSVERPDGSYFTLKIQPTALEDSAVYFCASSSRDSKNSDYTFGSGTRLLVI.

Only a few counts were recorded for this clone. Mouse gene names and germline throughout. The CDR3 is cut off 1 residue early in the read; its end comes from the germline J gene. V gene TRBV26 combines with J gene TRBJ1-4; D is ambiguous. Germline loops: CDR1 KGHPV, CDR2 FQNQEV (reference sequence). The V end lost 3 bases, the J end lost 0 bases, and 5 bases lay between the germline ends. The CDR3 consists of 14 residues. CDR3 residues: CASSLGFSNERLFF. The CDR3 bases that were read are TGTGCCAGCAGTCTAGGGTTTTCCAACGAAAGATTATTT.

Comments on this clone: The gene names here belong to mouse. Sequencing ends 1 residue short of the CDR3 end; the germline J gene provides the rest. The chain is built from TRBV13-2 and TRBJ2-1; D gene ambiguous. This CDR3 contains 13 residues. V was shortened by 1 base and J by 1 base, with 3 bases between the two germline ends. Germline-derived CDR1 and CDR2 are NNHNN and SYGAGS (reference sequence). This CDR3 reads CASGDRNYAEQFF. CDR3 bases read: TGTGCCAGCGGTGATCGCAACTATGCTGAGCAGTTC.

Of note for this clone: Gene names are mouse gene names. Sequencing ends 1 residue short of the CDR3 end; the germline J gene provides the rest. The J gene is TRBJ2-4, the V gene TRBV13-2, with no clear D. V was trimmed by 0 bases and J by 4 bases, leaving 0 bases between them. The CDR3 extends over 11 amino acids. From germline, CDR1 is NNHNN and CDR2 SYGAGS (reference sequence). CDR3 bases read: TGTGCCAGCGGTGATGAAAACACCTTGTAC. Protein product: CASGDENTLY. In full, the CDR3 is CASGDENTLYF.

About this clone itself: A junction end diverges from the germline sequence, so it may reflect a read error. The germline and genes are mouse ones. Read sequence stops 1 residue before the CDR3 end, and the germline J gene provides the missing end. The chain recombines TRBV26 with TRBJ2-7, with 7 bases matching TRBD1. Germline V gene data show CDR1 as KGHPV and CDR2 as FQNQEV (reference sequence). This CDR3 has 13 amino acids. CDR3 bases read: TGTGCCAGCAGTCCGGGACAGTTCTATGGACAGTAC. It yields the protein CASSPGQFYGQY. The full CDR3 sequence reads CASSPGQFYGQYF.

This clone was picked up a small number of times. Mouse names are used for the genes. The observed sequence ends 1 residue before the CDR3 terminus, with the missing tail filled in from the germline J gene. The chain couples TRBV19 to TRBJ1-6, with no clear D. TRBJ1-6 counts as an open reading frame of uncertain function. The length of the CDR3 is 15 residues. Trimming pared 0 bases from V and 2 bases from J, leaving 6 bases between. Germline assignment: CDR1 FNHDT and CDR2 SITEND (reference sequence). CDR3 in amino acids: CASSIGSAYNSPLYF. CDR3 DNA, as far as it was read: TGTGCCAGCAGTATAGGCAGTGCCTATAATTCGCCCCTCTAC.

A note on this clone: Gene names refer to mouse genes. The CDR3 goes on 1 residue after the read ends, and that part is filled in from the germline J gene. The rearrangement joins TRBV3 to TRBJ1-1, with 8 bases matching TRBD1. V lost 4 bases, J lost 1 base, and 2 bases stayed unmatched. Per the germline V gene, CDR1 is SNHLY and CDR2 is FYNGKV (reference sequence). The CDR3 totals 14 residues. The DNA read from the CDR3 is TGTGCCAGCAGCTCAGGGGGCGCGAACACAGAAGTCTTC. This translates into CASSSGGANTEVF. The whole CDR3 is CASSSGGANTEVFF.

This clone was detected a few times. Gene names refer to mouse genes. From the germline J gene comes the end of the CDR3, since the read stops 1 residue before it. The chain is built from TRBV14 and TRBJ1-1; maybe TRBD1 (5 bases). Germline values: CDR1 SGHDT, CDR2 FRDEAV. The CDR3 runs to 13 residues. With 6 bases removed from V and 3 bases from J, the gap between germline ends came to 12 bases. CDR3 sequence reads: CASIDSRDTEVFF. CDR3 DNA (partial): TGTGCCAGCATTGACAGCCGCGACACAGAAGTCTTC.

As regards this clone: Genes and germline come from the mouse. The read comes to an end 1 residue before the CDR3 does, leaving the germline J gene to fill in the end. The chain has TRBV13-2 and TRBJ1-1; D call uncertain. Germline V lookup: CDR1 NNHNN, CDR2 SYGAGS (reference sequence). The length of the CDR3 is 10 residues. Trimming removed 5 bases at V and 8 bases at J, with 7 bases between. The sequenced CDR3 bases are TGTGCCAGCGGGCACAACGAAGTCTTC. Amino acid sequence: CASGHNEVF. The CDR3 as a whole reads CASGHNEVFF.

A few counts support this clone. The genes and germline here are from mouse. The read stops 1 residue short of the end of the CDR3; the missing end is completed from the germline J gene. The rearrangement joins TRBV12-2 to TRBJ2-5; D is uncertain. Germline assignment: CDR1 SGHLS and CDR2 HYDKME. The CDR3 runs to 13 residues. The germline V and J ends were trimmed by 0 bases and 5 bases, with 8 bases remaining between them. CDR3 bases read: TGTGCCAGCTCTCTCGAAGGGAGAGACACCCAGTAC. This sequence encodes CASSLEGRDTQY. The complete CDR3 reads CASSLEGRDTQYF.

As regards this clone: The gene names here belong to mouse. The CDR3 extends 1 residue past the end of the read, so its final part is completed from the germline J gene. The rearrangement joins TRBV15 to TRBJ2-2; D is uncertain. This CDR3 spans 13 amino acids. Germline V gene lookup returns CDR1 SGHND and CDR2 FRSKSL. Trimming took 2 bases from V and 1 from J, leaving 2 bases between them. CDR3 sequence: CASSLKNTGQLYF. The part of the CDR3 DNA that was read is TGTGCCAGCAGTTTAAAAAACACCGGGCAGCTCTAC.

This clone has just one count. Germline and genes here are mouse. The sequenced fragment ends 1 residue before the CDR3 boundary, so the rest is inferred from the germline J gene. The genes are TRBV16 and TRBJ2-3; no reliable D call. Deletions cut 1 base from V and 2 bases from J, with 7 bases between. CDR3 size: 14 residues. Germline V gives CDR1 SGHSA, CDR2 FRNQAP. CDR3 bases read: TGTGCAAGCAGCTTAGTTGGGTCTGCAGAAACGCTGTAT. It codes for CASSLVGSAETLY. The CDR3 as a whole reads CASSLVGSAETLYF.

This clone was detected only a few times. All gene names here are mouse names. Sequencing ends 1 residue short of the CDR3 end; the germline J gene provides the rest. The genes are TRBV13-2 and TRBJ2-7; D may be TRBD1 (6 bases). The CDR3 length is 12 residues. Germline assignment: CDR1 NNHNN and CDR2 SYGAGS (reference sequence). Trimming took off 2 bases at V and 5 bases at J, with 8 bases between the two ends. The chain's CDR3 is CASGERQDEQYF. CDR3 bases read: TGTGCCAGCGGTGAGAGACAGGATGAACAGTAC.